These 13 T cell receptor beta chains were all obtained from the same sample, sequenced in a study of breast tumors, draining lymph nodes, adjacent tissues. Breast cancer patients provided tissue from their axillary draining lymph nodes. TCRdb reprocessed the multiplex PCR reads via MiXCR and lists one record per CDR3 protein. Of tens of thousands of distinct CDR3 sequences listed, roughly a fifth are singletons. Sequencing was performed on axillary lymph node tissue. Every receptor here comes from a female donor with breast cancer. Some clones in this sample may be carry-over from other donors' samples.

This clonotype showed up many times. The rearrangement joins TRBV6-1 to TRBJ2-1; D call uncertain. Per the germline V gene, CDR1 is MNHNS and CDR2 is SASEGT. CDR3 length: 15 amino acids. V was trimmed by 2 bases and J by 0 bases, leaving 8 bases between them. CDR3 sequence: CASSEYGSSYNEQFF. CDR3 coding DNA: TGTGCCAGCAGTGAATACGGCAGCTCCTACAATGAGCAGTTCTTC.

The table lists this clonotype with many counts. The chain is built from TRBV7-9 and TRBJ2-5; no reliable D call. CDR3 length: 12 residues. Germline V gene sequence: CDR1 SEHNR, CDR2 FQNEAQ (reference sequence). V was pared by 5 bases and J by 3 bases, with 7 bases between. CDR3 amino acids: CASSIQKETQYF. In DNA, the CDR3 is TGTGCCAGCAGCATACAAAAAGAGACCCAGTACTTC. Filled out from reference TRBV7-9 and TRBJ2-5, the complete variable domain reads DTGVSQNPRHKITKRGQNVTFRCDPISEHNRLYWYRQTLGQGPEFLTYFQNEAQLEKSRLLSDRFSAERPKGSFSTLEIQRTEQGDSAMYLCASSIQKETQYFGPGTRLLVL.

The table lists this clonotype with many counts. The chain is built from TRBV7-2 and TRBJ2-3, with D unresolved. Germline loops: CDR1 SGHTA, CDR2 FQGNSA. The ends were cut back, 1 base at V and 5 bases at J, with 10 bases in the middle. The CDR3 extends over 14 amino acids. The CDR3 region is CASSLGPRLDTQYF. The DNA for the CDR3 is TGTGCCAGCAGCTTAGGCCCCCGGTTAGATACGCAGTATTTT.

This clonotype has ten or more counts. The rearrangement joins TRBV6-2 or TRBV6-3 to TRBJ2-7; TRBD1 is a possible D gene (6 bases). CDR3 length: 14 residues. V gave up 2 bases and J gave up 2 bases, with 10 bases separating them. The germline V gene encodes CDR1 MNHEY and CDR2 SVGEGT. The CDR3 is CASSYGGGPYEQYF. Written as DNA, the CDR3 is TGTGCCAGCAGTTACGGGGGCGGCCCCTACGAGCAGTACTTC.

This clonotype was seen more than once but under ten times. The J gene is TRBJ2-3, the V gene TRBV3-1; 9 nucleotides match TRBD2. V trimming: 1 base; J trimming: 8 bases; junction bases outside the gene matches: 7. Germline V CDR1 and CDR2: LGHDT, YNNKEL (reference sequence). The CDR3 runs 15 residues. The CDR3: CASSQGGLAGSTQYF. The CDR3 DNA reads as TGTGCCAGCAGCCAAGGTGGGCTAGCGGGATCTACGCAGTATTTT.

The V and J genes are TRBV30 and TRBJ2-3; D might be TRBD1 (6 bases). Germline V CDR1 and CDR2: GTSNPN, SVGIG (reference sequence). This CDR3 has 13 amino acids. V was trimmed by 3 bases and J by 6 bases, leaving 13 bases between them. CDR3 DNA: TGTGCCTGGAGGGCTCCAGGGGCGGATACGCAGTATTTT. The encoded protein is CAWRAPGADTQYF.

This chain joins TRBV19 and TRBJ1-2, with no clear D. V gave up 6 bases and J gave up 10 bases, with 12 bases separating them. This CDR3 spans 11 amino acids. The germline gives CDR1 LNHDA, CDR2 SQIVND (reference sequence). The CDR3 sequence is CASRSSPDYTF. In DNA, the CDR3 is TGTGCCAGTAGGAGCAGCCCGGACTACACCTTC.

This clonotype was observed many times. The gene calls are TRBV20-1 and TRBJ2-1; 8 bases line up with TRBD2. Germline V gene data show CDR1 as DFQATT and CDR2 as SNEGSKA (reference sequence). The CDR3 sequence is 16 residues long. J lost 7 bases, V lost 0 bases, and 11 bases had no gene match. CDR3 region: CSARDPLRLANNEQFF. CDR3 DNA: TGCAGTGCTAGAGACCCCCTCAGACTAGCGAATAATGAGCAGTTCTTC.

This clonotype was counted ten times or more. The chain joins TRBV20-1 to TRBJ2-1, with 12 bases lining up with TRBD2. J gave up 6 bases and V 5 bases, and 8 bases lay outside the gene matches. This CDR3 region has 15 residues. The V gene's germline CDR1 is DFQATT and CDR2 SNEGSKA (reference sequence). Here the CDR3 DNA reads TGCAGTGCTCTTCGGTCTAGCGGGAGGGTCAATGAGCAGTTCTTC. Protein product: CSALRSSGRVNEQFF.

Notes on this clonotype: This may stem from a read error, because a much larger clone lies one nucleotide away. The chain couples TRBV9 to TRBJ2-1, with TRBD1 identical over 9 bases. This CDR3 is 15 amino acids long. Germline CDR1 SGDLS, CDR2 YYNGEE. The J segment lost 11 bases and the V segment lost 1 base, leaving 10 bases of the junction unmatched. Here the CDR3 reads CASSVSDRGGAQQFF. The CDR3 DNA reads TGTGCCAGCAGCGTATCTGACAGGGGGGGCGCTCAGCAGTTCTTC.

In its sample, this clonotype was seen many times. This chain joins TRBV7-9 and TRBJ2-1; 8 bases agree with TRBD2. The germline V gene has CDR1 SEHNR and CDR2 FQNEAQ (reference sequence). The J segment lost 5 bases and the V segment lost 1 base, leaving 1 base of the junction unmatched. The CDR3 totals 14 residues. The CDR3: CASSLELADNEQFF. The CDR3 DNA follows: TGTGCCAGCAGCTTAGAACTAGCGGACAATGAGCAGTTCTTC.

This chain uses TRBV19 with TRBJ2-7, with 8 nucleotides matching TRBD1. The germline CDR1 and CDR2 sequences are LNHDA and SQIVND (reference sequence). V lost 6 bases, J lost 0 bases, and 7 bases stayed unmatched. The CDR3 covers 15 residues. For the CDR3, the DNA is TGTGCCAGTAGACTCGGACAGGGCGGCTCCTACGAGCAGTACTTC. Protein product: CASRLGQGGSYEQYF. The complete variable domain, with remaining parts taken from reference TRBV19 and TRBJ2-7, reads DGGITQSPKYLFRKEGQNVTLSCEQNLNHDAMYWYRQDPGQGLRLIYYSQIVNDFQKGDIAEGYSVSREKKESFPLTVTSAQKNPTAFYLCASRLGQGGSYEQYFGPGTRLTVT.

There are a few counts of this clonotype. This rearrangement joins TRBV27 to TRBJ2-7; TRBD2 agrees at 11 bases. CDR1 is MNHEY, CDR2 SMNVEV, per germline (reference sequence). V was clipped by 5 bases and J by 4 bases; unmatched bases: 7. This CDR3 has 15 residues. The CDR3: CASSLGTSGWYEQYF. The CDR3 nucleotides read TGTGCCAGCAGTCTAGGGACTAGCGGATGGTACGAGCAGTACTTC.